Following are 29 T cell receptor beta chains from one sample sequenced in a study of blood T cell repertoires in COVID-19. The method was immunoSEQ multiplex PCR; TCRdb's version includes in-frame clones alone and lacks a portion of them. The table records roughly 200,000 clones, around 89% of them present only once. Material for sequencing was PBMCs or T cells enriched from blood (not recorded which). All receptors derive from a man aged 25-40 years who had recovered from COVID-19.

The chain is built from TRBV5-1 and TRBJ2-1, with unresolved D. CDR3 length: 15 amino acids. V was cut by 3 bases and J by 0 bases, with 10 bases left in between. The germline V gene has CDR1 SGHRS and CDR2 YFSETQ. DNA of the CDR3: TGCGCCAGCAGCTCCGGGTCGGGCTCCTACAATGAGCAGTTCTTC. It encodes CASSSGSGSYNEQFF.

CDR3 coding DNA: TGTGCCAGCAGCTTACGACAGGGGGGCCTTGACGAGCAGTACTTC. It is translated as CASSLRQGGLDEQYF. This chain links TRBV7-9 with TRBJ2-7; TRBD1 matches at 9 bases. V dropped 2 bases and J dropped 5; count of bases not matched to a gene: 7. The CDR3 is 15 residues long. The germline gives CDR1 SEHNR, CDR2 FQNEAQ (reference sequence).

The chain links TRBV27 to TRBJ2-7; no definite D call. Germline-derived CDR1 and CDR2 are MNHEY and SMNVEV (reference sequence). V was cut by 3 bases and J by 1 base, with 4 bases left in between. There are 12 residues in the CDR3. CDR3 in DNA: TGTGCCAGCAGTTTCCCTTCCTACGAGCAGTACTTC. This encodes CASSFPSYEQYF.

The rearrangement joins TRBV2 to TRBJ1-4; 10 nucleotides agree with TRBD1. The germline V gene encodes CDR1 SNHLY and CDR2 FYNNEI. After removal of 4 bases from V and 10 bases from J, the junction contained 3 bases not matched to a gene. This CDR3 has 13 amino acids. CDR3 nucleotides: TGTGCCAGCAGTGGACAGGGGGCAGGAAAACTGTTTTTT. It is translated as CASSGQGAGKLFF. The full variable domain, completed using reference TRBV2 and TRBJ1-4, is EPEVTQTPSHQVTQMGQEVILRCVPISNHLYFYWYRQILGQKVEFLVSFYNNEISEKSEIFDDQFSVERPDGSNFTLKIRSTKLEDSAMYFCASSGQGAGKLFFGSGTQLSVL.

The chain joins TRBV7-2 to TRBJ2-6, with D perhaps matching TRBD1 (5 bases). Trimming removed 5 bases at V and 0 bases at J, with 14 bases between. Germline CDR1 is SGHTA and CDR2 is FQGNSA. The CDR3 runs to 17 residues. CDR3 sequence reads: CASSLGLSSSGANVLTF. The CDR3 coding sequence is TGTGCCAGCAGCCTGGGGCTTTCAAGCTCTGGGGCCAACGTCCTGACTTTC.

The chain combines TRBV29-1 with TRBJ1-4, with 7 bases matching TRBD1. The germline gives CDR1 SQVTM, CDR2 ANQGSEA. V lost 6 bases to trimming and J lost 0 bases; unmatched junction nucleotides: 7. This CDR3 comprises 15 residues. CDR3 region: CSVGTALATNEKLFF. The CDR3 DNA reads TGCAGCGTAGGGACAGCCCTTGCAACTAATGAAAAACTGTTTTTT. The whole variable domain, filled in from reference TRBV29-1 and TRBJ1-4, reads SAVISQKPSRDICQRGTSLTIQCQVDSQVTMMFWYRQQPGQSLTLIATANQGSEATYESGFVIDKFPISRPNLTFSTLTVSNMSPEDSSIYLCSVGTALATNEKLFFGSGTQLSVL.

This clone was seen only once. This chain joins TRBV5-1 and TRBJ2-7, with no clear D. The CDR3 has 16 amino acids. With 0 bases removed from V and 0 bases from J, the gap between germline ends came to 13 bases. Germline CDR1 is SGHRS and CDR2 is YFSETQ. The CDR3 DNA reads as TGCGCCAGCAGCTTGGTGGTTTTTCCGAGCTCCTACGAGCAGTACTTC. This sequence encodes CASSLVVFPSSYEQYF.

The rearrangement uses TRBV4-1 and TRBJ1-4, with 7 nucleotides matching TRBD1. Germline values: CDR1 MGHRA, CDR2 YSYEKL. The V segment lost 0 bases and the J segment 4 bases; nucleotides outside the gene matches: 5. The CDR3 is 16 amino acids. As DNA, the CDR3 is TGCGCCAGCAGCCAAGATAGGGACAGCGGTAATGAAAAACTGTTTTTT. Translation gives CASSQDRDSGNEKLFF.

This sequence joins TRBV30 and TRBJ1-6; no reliable D call. The CDR3 has 12 amino acids. Germline CDR1 reads GTSNPN; CDR2 reads SVGIG (reference sequence). The V gene lost 8 bases and the J gene lost 3 bases, with 8 bases spanning the gap. CDR3 residues: CAGRDYNSPLHF. In DNA, the CDR3 is TGTGCCGGCCGGGACTATAATTCACCCCTCCACTTT.

This clone was counted a single time. The chain combines TRBV5-1 with TRBJ2-5; D not resolved. Trimming left V 4 bases short and J 1 base short, with 14 bases between. This CDR3 has 15 amino acids. Germline-derived CDR1 and CDR2 are SGHRS and YFSETQ. The CDR3 region has the DNA TGCGCCAGCAGCCACGGTGGAGAGCGCCAAGAGACCCAGTACTTC. This gives the protein CASSHGGERQETQYF.

This chain links TRBV3-1 (or the pseudogene TRBV3-2) with TRBJ2-7; 9 nucleotides align to TRBD1. Germline loops: CDR1 LGHDT, CDR2 YNNKEL (reference sequence). J lost 4 bases, V lost 3 bases, and 4 bases had no gene match. This CDR3 contains 14 residues. DNA for the CDR3: TGTGCCAGCAGCCATAGGACAGGGGAGTACGAGCAGTACTTC. Residues: CASSHRTGEYEQYF.

For the CDR3, the DNA is TGTGCCAGCAGTTACTCAGGGACTAGCTCGGAGACCCAGTACTTC. Translated: CASSYSGTSSETQYF. The chain carries TRBV6-5 and TRBJ2-5; 9 nucleotides line up with TRBD2. Trimming took 0 bases from V and 5 from J; bases not matched to a gene: 4. There are 15 residues in the CDR3. Germline CDR1 MNHEY, CDR2 SVGAGI.

The rearrangement links TRBV6-5 to TRBJ1-1; D uncertain. Germline V CDR1 and CDR2: MNHEY, SVGAGI. V shed 5 bases and J shed 5 bases, with 12 bases lying between them. The CDR3 contains 13 residues. The CDR3 nucleotides read TGTGCCAGCAGTAGCGCGGGAGGTACTGAAGCTTTCTTT. Residues: CASSSAGGTEAFF.

The chain carries TRBV5-1 and TRBJ2-3, with 7 nucleotides matching TRBD2. The CDR3 extends over 17 amino acids. V gave up 2 bases and J gave up 2 bases; unmatched junction bases: 11. Germline CDR1 is SGHRS and CDR2 is YFSETQ. CDR3 bases: TGCGCCAGCAGCTTTGGAGGAGGTAGCGGGCTCACAGATACGCAGTATTTT. Amino acid sequence: CASSFGGGSGLTDTQYF.

The gene calls are TRBV5-1 and TRBJ2-3; D gene uncertain. Germline CDR1 is SGHRS and CDR2 is YFSETQ. The CDR3 length is 13 residues. The germline V and J ends were trimmed by 3 bases and 6 bases, with 11 bases remaining between them. The CDR3 here is CASSSLNQDTQYF. CDR3 sequence (DNA): TGCGCCAGCAGCTCCTTAAACCAGGATACGCAGTATTTT. Based on the CDR3 plus reference TRBV5-1 and TRBJ2-3, the full variable domain is KAGVTQTPRYLIKTRGQQVTLSCSPISGHRSVSWYQQTPGQGLQFLFEYFSETQRNKGNFPGRFSGRQFSNSRSEMNVSTLELGDSALYLCASSSLNQDTQYFGPGTRLTVL.

The chain uses TRBV6-5 and TRBJ1-2; no clear D gene. V lost 6 bases and J lost 2, with 10 bases in between. Germline values: CDR1 MNHEY, CDR2 SVGAGI. The CDR3 extends over 13 amino acids. The CDR3 region has the DNA TGTGCCAGCAGCCTGAGGTCAAACTATGGCTACACCTTC. Its protein is CASSLRSNYGYTF.

The chain carries TRBV19 and TRBJ1-4; the match to TRBD1 covers 7 bases. The germline gives CDR1 LNHDA, CDR2 SQIVND (reference sequence). The V and J ends lost 3 bases and 0 bases, in that order; junction bases with no gene match: 1. The CDR3 loop spans 15 amino acids. The CDR3 sequence is CASSIDRATNEKLFF. Here the CDR3 DNA reads TGTGCCAGTAGTATCGACAGGGCAACTAATGAAAAACTGTTTTTT.

This sequence joins TRBV28 and TRBJ2-7, with TRBD1 as a possible D gene (5 bases). The CDR3 extends over 14 amino acids. Between the trimmed V and J ends, which lost 2 bases and 1 base, there was a span of 9 bases. The germline V gene has CDR1 MDHEN and CDR2 SYDVKM. In DNA, the CDR3 is TGTGCCAGCAGTTTAACGACAGAATCCTACGAGCAGTACTTC. It translates to CASSLTTESYEQYF.

The chain couples TRBV5-1 to TRBJ1-2, with TRBD1 identical over 8 bases. V was clipped by 0 bases and J by 4 bases; unmatched bases: 11. Germline loops: CDR1 SGHRS, CDR2 YFSETQ. This CDR3 contains 17 residues. For the CDR3, the DNA is TGCGCCAGCAGCTTGGGCGACAGGGGTATAGATCGCTATGGCTACACCTTC. Translation gives CASSLGDRGIDRYGYTF. The full variable domain, rest sourced from reference TRBV5-1 and TRBJ1-2, is KAGVTQTPRYLIKTRGQQVTLSCSPISGHRSVSWYQQTPGQGLQFLFEYFSETQRNKGNFPGRFSGRQFSNSRSEMNVSTLELGDSALYLCASSLGDRGIDRYGYTFGSGTRLTVV.

In its sample, this clone was seen once. V gene TRBV27 combines with J gene TRBJ2-1; 16 bases map to TRBD2. The CDR3 is made up of 20 amino acids. Germline-derived CDR1 and CDR2 are MNHEY and SMNVEV (reference sequence). J was trimmed by 8 bases and V by 0 bases; bases with no gene match: 13. The CDR3 spells CASSLSPGLAGGNSYYEQFF. The CDR3 coding sequence is TGTGCCAGCAGTTTATCGCCGGGACTAGCGGGAGGGAATAGTTATTATGAGCAGTTCTTC.

The V gene is TRBV10-3, the J gene TRBJ1-2; 10 nucleotides agree with TRBD1. In germline, CDR1 is ENHRY, CDR2 SYGVKD. The CDR3 sequence is 14 residues long. Trimming cost V 4 bases and J 1 base; bases outside gene matches: 0. The CDR3 sequence: CAISGTGGNYGYTF. As DNA, the CDR3 is TGTGCCATCAGTGGGACAGGGGGTAACTATGGCTACACCTTC.

V is TRBV18 and J is TRBJ2-3; D is uncertain. The CDR3 has 17 residues. V lost 3 bases and J 6 bases, leaving 22 bases between the germline ends. The germline CDR1 and CDR2 sequences are KGHSH and LQKENI. CDR3 coding DNA: TGTGCCAGCTCACCGTTTTCCCCCGTTTTTGGTGCGGATACGCAGTATTTT. It encodes CASSPFSPVFGADTQYF.

The rearrangement uses TRBV11-2 and TRBJ1-1; no clear D. There are 11 residues in the CDR3. Trimming removed 8 bases at V and 3 bases at J, with 7 bases between. The germline V gene has CDR1 SGHAT and CDR2 FQNNGV. The CDR3 bases are TGTGCCAGCGGGCGGGACACTGAAGCTTTCTTT. This encodes CASGRDTEAFF.

This chain links TRBV2 with TRBJ2-1, with 8 bases fitting TRBD1. V dropped 6 bases and J dropped 9; count of bases not matched to a gene: 13. The CDR3 is made up of 15 amino acids. Germline CDR1 reads SNHLY; CDR2 reads FYNNEI. DNA of the CDR3: TGTGCCAGCAGGACCACAGGGGGGCCGTCCGGTGAGCAGTTCTTC. Its translation is CASRTTGGPSGEQFF.

The V gene is TRBV4-1, the J gene TRBJ1-2; D might be TRBD1 (6 bases). Looked up from germline, CDR1 is MGHRA and CDR2 is YSYEKL. V lost 4 bases, J lost 6 bases, and 21 bases lay in between. The CDR3 runs to 16 residues. Written as DNA, the CDR3 is TGCGCCAGCAGCCGAGCCTCGCTTATAGGGGGAGATGGCTACACCTTC. Translated: CASSRASLIGGDGYTF.

This clone was detected once. The genes are TRBV2 and TRBJ1-5, with 10 bases aligning to TRBD1. CDR1 and CDR2 (germline): SNHLY, FYNNEI. The CDR3 sequence is 16 residues long. After removal of 8 bases from V and 4 bases from J, the junction contained 11 bases not matched to a gene. DNA for the CDR3: TGTGCCAGCCAGACAGAACCGGGACAGGGGAATCAGCCCCAGCATTTT. Encoded protein: CASQTEPGQGNQPQHF.

The rearrangement uses TRBV12-2 and TRBJ2-3; the table's D call, TRBD1, has no DNA check behind it. TRBV12-2 has pseudogene status. The CDR3 is 17 amino acids. The CDR3 is CASRPPGRVGIPDTQYF. Here the CDR3 DNA reads TGTGCAAGTCGCCCCCCCGGCAGGGTTGGCATTCCAGATACGCAGTATTTT.

V gene TRBV13 combines with J gene TRBJ2-1, with 7 bases lining up with TRBD1. The germline CDR1 and CDR2 sequences are PRHDT and FYEKMQ (reference sequence). The junction had 13 bases not matched to a gene; V was cut back by 5 bases and J by 6 bases. The CDR3 has 16 residues. CDR3 sequence: CASSPPTGLTFNEQFF. CDR3 DNA sequence: TGTGCCAGCAGCCCCCCGACAGGGCTGACTTTCAATGAGCAGTTCTTC.

This chain links TRBV18 with TRBJ2-6, with TRBD2 matching over 10 bases. There are 17 residues in the CDR3. The ends lost 4 bases at V and 1 base at J; junction bases unmatched: 4. Looked up from germline, CDR1 is KGHSH and CDR2 is LQKENI. The CDR3 here is CASSLLAGVSGANVLTF. As DNA, the CDR3 is TGTGCCAGCTCACTTCTAGCGGGAGTTTCTGGGGCCAACGTCCTGACTTTC.